The present entry profiles one T cell receptor (beta chain) with its context. Antigen: not known. The data were taken from a study of cytomegalovirus exposure and HLA in healthy donors. Broader study findings: Later analysis identified a missense DCLRE1C variant that was linked to TCR beta V- and J-gene trimming. Cytomegalovirus status, reportedly, was diagnosed with high specificity and sensitivity by the classifier.

The PCR made use of 60 Vbeta and 13 Jbeta primers. Original methodology: In a later analysis, 10 million to 11 million of approximately 81 million unique beta chains occurred in at least two donors. Data came from immunoSEQ multiplex PCR; TCRdb stores just in-frame clones and leaves some out. That table furnishes V, J and clone size, whereas the DNA furnished D and trimming. The table includes 200,000 or so clones, about 88% detected once. This CDR3 has 14 residues. Losses at the gene ends were 5 bases for V and 3 bases for J; bases not matched to a gene: 2. CDR1 is SGHTA, CDR2 FQGTGA, per germline. The TCR sequence derives from a girl less than two years old in good health and CMV-seronegative. The specimen was PBMCs. The rearrangement uses TRBV7-3 and TRBJ2-1; 9 nucleotides line up with TRBD2. CDR3 nucleotide sequence: TGTGCCAGCAGCAAAGCGGGGGGCTACAATGAGCAGTTCTTC. Translated: CASSKAGGYNEQFF.